These 23 T cell receptor beta chains came from one sample sequenced in a study of blood T cell repertoires in COVID-19. The repertoire was sequenced with immunoSEQ multiplex PCR; TCRdb's copy has only in-frame clones and lacks some. The repertoire consists of a few hundred thousand clones, with 91% occurring once and the leading ten covering roughly 1.2%. The sample taken for sequencing was PBMCs or T cells enriched from blood (not recorded which). The receptors here all came from a human donor in a cohort exposed to, infected with or recovered from COVID-19 (not recorded which). The donor label of this sample is uncertain.

V is TRBV3-1 (or the pseudogene TRBV3-2) and J is TRBJ2-5, with D unresolved. Germline-derived CDR1 and CDR2 are LGHDT and YNNKEL (reference sequence). V lost 5 bases and J 6 bases, leaving 10 bases between the germline ends. The CDR3 covers 12 residues. The CDR3 region has the DNA TGTGCCAGCAGCACCCTTGGCAAGACCCAGTACTTC. Encoded protein: CASSTLGKTQYF.

V is TRBV12-3 or TRBV12-4 and J is TRBJ2-7; TRBD1 is a possible D gene (6 bases). Trimming pared 4 bases from V and 6 bases from J, leaving 13 bases between. This CDR3 is built from 13 residues. CDR3 sequence reads: CASSYPGDREQYF. In DNA, the CDR3 is TGTGCCAGCAGTTATCCAGGGGATCGCGAGCAGTACTTC.

J is TRBJ2-6 and V is TRBV15; 7 positions agree with TRBD2. CDR3 size: 15 residues. Germline V gene data show CDR1 as LNHNV and CDR2 as YYDKDF (reference sequence). Trimming at V came to 3 bases and at J to 2 bases, leaving 1 base not matched to a gene. The CDR3 reads CATSSRGAGANVLTF. The CDR3 coding sequence is TGTGCCACCAGCAGCCGGGGGGCTGGGGCCAACGTCCTGACTTTC.

The chain employs TRBV3-1 (or the pseudogene TRBV3-2) and TRBJ2-7; 8 bases map to TRBD1. The V gene's germline CDR1 is LGHDT and CDR2 YNNKEL (reference sequence). After removal of 3 bases from V and 2 bases from J, the junction contained 6 bases not matched to a gene. The CDR3 is made up of 15 amino acids. Written as DNA, the CDR3 is TGTGCCAGCAGCCAGTCAGGGGGCCGGACCTACGAGCAGTACTTC. Translated, it gives CASSQSGGRTYEQYF.

In this sample, this clone turned up once. The chain carries TRBV12-3 or TRBV12-4 and TRBJ1-2; no clear D gene. The CDR3 loop spans 12 amino acids. V lost 3 bases to trimming and J lost 7 bases, with 9 bases between them. The CDR3 region is CASSLVDFGYTF. For the CDR3, the DNA is TGTGCCAGCAGTTTGGTCGACTTTGGCTACACCTTC.

This clone was seen many times. The V gene is TRBV5-6, the J gene TRBJ1-5; D is perhaps TRBD1 (5 bases). Trimming took off 0 bases at V and 6 bases at J, with 10 bases between the two ends. CDR3 length: 14 amino acids. Per germline, CDR1 SGHDT and CDR2 YYEEEE. In nucleotides, the CDR3 is TGTGCCAGCAGCTTGGAGGGGCTCGGTCAGCCCCAGCATTTT. Protein product: CASSLEGLGQPQHF.

This chain links TRBV11-3 with TRBJ2-2; weak D call: TRBD2 (6 bases). This CDR3 contains 16 residues. V lost 5 bases, J lost 2 bases, and 15 bases lay in between. Per the germline V gene, CDR1 is SGHNT and CDR2 is YENEEA. As DNA, the CDR3 is TGTGCCAGCAGCCCCCGTGGGGGGATAAACACCGGGGAGCTGTTTTTT. It translates to CASSPRGGINTGELFF.

The V call is TRBV7-9, the J call TRBJ2-2; tentatively, D is TRBD1 (6 bases). The V and J ends lost 5 bases and 6 bases respectively, with 19 bases between them. This CDR3 contains 16 residues. Germline V lookup: CDR1 SEHNR, CDR2 FQNEAQ (reference sequence). This CDR3 reads CASSPRRGGRAGELFF. The CDR3 region has the DNA TGTGCCAGCAGCCCCCGGAGAGGGGGTCGAGCCGGGGAGCTGTTTTTT.

The rearrangement uses TRBV7-9 and TRBJ1-3; possibly TRBD1 for D (5 bases). Trimming took 1 base from V and 0 from J, leaving 10 bases between them. Germline values: CDR1 SEHNR, CDR2 FQNEAQ (reference sequence). This CDR3 is 16 amino acids long. CDR3 in amino acids: CASSLEGASSGNTIYF. CDR3 in DNA: TGTGCCAGCAGCTTAGAAGGGGCCAGCTCTGGAAACACCATATATTTT. Drawing the rest from reference TRBV7-9 and TRBJ1-3, the complete variable domain is DTGVSQNPRHKITKRGQNVTFRCDPISEHNRLYWYRQTLGQGPEFLTYFQNEAQLEKSRLLSDRFSAERPKGSFSTLEIQRTEQGDSAMYLCASSLEGASSGNTIYFGEGSWLTVV.

CDR3 DNA sequence: TGTGCCAGTAGTCCTGGACTGAGATTAAATCAGCCCCAGCATTTT. The encoded protein is CASSPGLRLNQPQHF. V and J are TRBV19 and TRBJ1-5, with D hard to call. This CDR3 region has 15 residues. Trimming removed 5 bases at V and 4 bases at J, with 15 bases between. Germline CDR1 LNHDA, CDR2 SQIVND (reference sequence).

CDR3 nucleotides: TGTGCCAGCAGTGAAGGGGGGCTTAGCAATCAGCCCCAGCATTTT. It codes for CASSEGGLSNQPQHF. V and J are TRBV6-1 and TRBJ1-5; tentative D call: TRBD1 (6 bases). Germline V gene sequence: CDR1 MNHNS, CDR2 SASEGT. The V and J ends lost 1 base and 0 bases respectively, with 7 bases between them. This CDR3 comprises 15 residues.

The chain has TRBV5-1 and TRBJ2-7; D unclear. Germline V CDR1 and CDR2: SGHRS, YFSETQ. The CDR3 extends over 13 amino acids. V dropped 2 bases and J dropped 3 bases, with 9 bases sitting between them. The CDR3 nucleotides read TGCGCCAGCAGCTTACGACATAACTACGAGCAGTACTTC. It yields the protein CASSLRHNYEQYF.

The chain joins TRBV15 to TRBJ2-7, with TRBD1 matching over 8 bases. V dropped 1 base and J dropped 1; count of bases not matched to a gene: 0. Looked up from germline, CDR1 is LNHNV and CDR2 is YYDKDF (reference sequence). The CDR3 runs 14 residues. CDR3: CATSRGTGSYEQYF. For the CDR3, the DNA is TGTGCCACCAGCAGAGGGACAGGGTCCTACGAGCAGTACTTC.

This chain uses TRBV12-2 with TRBJ1-2; the D segment call TRBD1 is taken from the table without a DNA check. TRBV12-2 has pseudogene status. The CDR3 runs to 15 residues. The CDR3, as DNA: TGTGCAAGTCGCTTGGAGAGGAGGGGGCAGGATGGCTACACCTTC. It encodes CASRLERRGQDGYTF.

J is TRBJ1-5 and V is TRBV30; D ambiguous. The CDR3 is made up of 14 amino acids. CDR1 and CDR2 from the germline V gene are GTSNPN and SVGIG (reference sequence). V lost 1 base, J lost 4 bases, and 11 bases lay in between. CDR3 region: CAWSAGFRNQPQHF. For the CDR3, the DNA is TGTGCCTGGAGTGCAGGTTTTAGGAATCAGCCCCAGCATTTT.

The V gene is TRBV5-1, the J gene TRBJ1-6; a possible D gene is TRBD1 (6 bases). This CDR3 has 16 amino acids. Per the germline V gene, CDR1 is SGHRS and CDR2 is YFSETQ. The V end lost 4 bases, the J end lost 0 bases, and 11 bases lay between the germline ends. The CDR3 protein is CASSPTGSSYNSPLHF. Here the CDR3 DNA reads TGCGCCAGCAGCCCTACAGGGAGCTCCTATAATTCACCCCTCCACTTT.

V and J are TRBV6-5 and TRBJ1-2; 11 nucleotides align to TRBD1. There are 15 residues in the CDR3. Germline trimming cut 6 bases from V and 2 bases from J; bases unmatched to any gene: 5. Germline assignment: CDR1 MNHEY and CDR2 SVGAGI. The CDR3: CASRIGTGGNYGYTF. DNA for the CDR3: TGTGCCAGCAGGATCGGGACAGGGGGGAACTATGGCTACACCTTC.

The V and J genes are TRBV28 and TRBJ1-1; D possibly corresponds to TRBD1 (5 bases). The germline CDR1 and CDR2 sequences are MDHEN and SYDVKM. The CDR3 consists of 14 residues. Deletions cut 5 bases from V and 1 base from J, with 11 bases between. This chain's CDR3 is CASSPGDRNTEAFF. The CDR3 DNA follows: TGTGCCAGCAGTCCGGGGGACCGGAACACTGAAGCTTTCTTT.

The chain uses TRBV2 and TRBJ2-2; 12 bases are a match to TRBD2. This CDR3 is 17 amino acids long. Trimming took 2 bases from V and 7 from J; bases not matched to a gene: 8. Germline values: CDR1 SNHLY, CDR2 FYNNEI. The CDR3 region is CASSERASGGAGGELFF. The CDR3 DNA reads TGTGCCAGCAGTGAACGGGCTAGCGGGGGGGCCGGCGGGGAGCTGTTTTTT. The full variable domain, rest sourced from reference TRBV2 and TRBJ2-2, is EPEVTQTPSHQVTQMGQEVILRCVPISNHLYFYWYRQILGQKVEFLVSFYNNEISEKSEIFDDQFSVERPDGSNFTLKIRSTKLEDSAMYFCASSERASGGAGGELFFGEGSRLTVL.

The chain joins TRBV19 to TRBJ2-7, with 9 bases identical to TRBD1. CDR1 and CDR2 (germline): LNHDA, SQIVND (reference sequence). The trim removed 3 bases at V and 4 bases at J, leaving 7 bases unmatched. This CDR3 contains 15 residues. The CDR3 DNA follows: TGTGCCAGTAGTATCGGGACAGGGACCAGTTACGAGCAGTACTTC. Its protein is CASSIGTGTSYEQYF.

This chain uses TRBV27 with TRBJ2-7; 11 bases match TRBD1. The germline gives CDR1 MNHEY, CDR2 SMNVEV (reference sequence). The J segment lost 5 bases and the V segment lost 4 bases, leaving 13 bases of the junction unmatched. The CDR3 covers 17 residues. CDR3 sequence: CASSSYQSGQGVDEQYF. The CDR3, as DNA: TGTGCCAGCAGTTCATACCAATCGGGACAGGGGGTTGACGAGCAGTACTTC.

The chain links TRBV7-2 to TRBJ1-6; D unresolved. Germline V lookup: CDR1 SGHTA, CDR2 FQGNSA. V lost 1 base and J 8 bases, leaving 15 bases between the germline ends. This CDR3 contains 16 residues. The CDR3 region has the DNA TGTGCCAGCAGCTTAGTAGTCCTCCAAGCCGATTCACCCCTCCACTTT. Its translation is CASSLVVLQADSPLHF.

In DNA, the CDR3 is TGTGCCAGCACCCTATCAGGACAGAGCAACTATGGCTACACCTTC. Its translation is CASTLSGQSNYGYTF. The chain links TRBV2 to TRBJ1-2; the D gene is possibly TRBD1 (6 bases). The CDR3 has 15 residues. Germline V gene sequence: CDR1 SNHLY, CDR2 FYNNEI. Trimming pared 7 bases from V and 2 bases from J, leaving 17 bases between.